The rows below give T cell receptor beta chains drawn from one sample of a study of T cell responses to AZD1222 COVID-19 vaccine. Using immunoSEQ multiplex PCR, the repertoire was profiled, and TCRdb retains in-frame clones only, with some absent. The sample comprises about 120,000 clones, approximately 88% of which are singletons, and under 6.5% rests with the top ten. Sequenced material: peripheral blood, taken on day 0 of AZD1222 vaccination. The receptors come from an adult in good health. The conserved cysteine and the conserved F or W are not part of the CDR3 here.

V gene,CDR3 protein
TRBV28,ASTTSEGFGQPQH
TRBV5-1,ASSLGRETDTQY
TRBV4-1,ASSQEKGGRTEAF
TRBV10-3,AISNTAYGYT
TRBV6-5,ASTPAGTDTQY
TRBV6-5,ASMVPGARSPLH
TRBV7-3,ASSPQAGSGETQY
TRBV19,ASTQQGIGTDTQY
TRBV10-1,ASTGDRVLVTGELF
TRBV7-4,ASSPRDRGRYEKLF
TRBV19,ASGRVGETLGQF
TRBV7-9,ASSLGEGEQF
TRBV18,ASSPRAVQGLNEQF
TRBV7-2,ASSPGLASGELF
TRBV14,ASSQGWLNKEKDNEQF
TRBV6-5,ASSPDMSNQPQH
TRBV2,ASTEGAGID
TRBV7-2,ASSLVESSYNEQF
TRBV13,ASTVAAWGYT
TRBV7-2,ASSSGLRNEKLF
TRBV28,ASRETGTGAPGELF
TRBV19,ASSLRDRDYEQY
TRBV4-3,ASSPLLNTEAF
TRBV6-5,ASSYGQGEMNTEAF
TRBV28,ASSLLGQVLF
TRBV7-8,ASSLRETYNEQF
TRBV18,ASSPQGGGSEKLF